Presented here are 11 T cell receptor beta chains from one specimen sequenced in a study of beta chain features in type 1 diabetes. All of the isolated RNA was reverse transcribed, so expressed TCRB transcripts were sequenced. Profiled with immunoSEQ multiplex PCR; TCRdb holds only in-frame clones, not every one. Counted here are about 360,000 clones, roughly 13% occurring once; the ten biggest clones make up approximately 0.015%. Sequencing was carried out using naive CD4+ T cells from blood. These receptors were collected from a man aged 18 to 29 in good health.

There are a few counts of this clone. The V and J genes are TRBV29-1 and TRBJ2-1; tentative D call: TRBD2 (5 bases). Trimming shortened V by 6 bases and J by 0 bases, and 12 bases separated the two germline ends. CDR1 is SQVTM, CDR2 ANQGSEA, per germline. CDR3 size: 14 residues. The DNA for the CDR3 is TGCAGCGTCGCTCGGGGTTCCTCCTACAATGAGCAGTTCTTC. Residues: CSVARGSSYNEQFF.

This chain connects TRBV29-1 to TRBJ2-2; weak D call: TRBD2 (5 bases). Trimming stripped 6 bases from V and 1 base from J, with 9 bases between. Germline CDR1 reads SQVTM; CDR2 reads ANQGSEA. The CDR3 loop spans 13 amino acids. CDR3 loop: CSVRGQNTGELFF. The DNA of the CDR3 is TGCAGCGTCCGAGGGCAGAACACCGGGGAGCTGTTTTTT.

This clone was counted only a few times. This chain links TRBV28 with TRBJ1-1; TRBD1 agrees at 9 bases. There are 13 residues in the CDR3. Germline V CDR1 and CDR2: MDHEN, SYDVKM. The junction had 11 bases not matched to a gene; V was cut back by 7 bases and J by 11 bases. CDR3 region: CASNLKGTGKAFF. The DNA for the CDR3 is TGTGCCAGCAACCTTAAGGGGACAGGGAAGGCTTTCTTT. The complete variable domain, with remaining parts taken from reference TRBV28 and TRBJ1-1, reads DVKVTQSSRYLVKRTGEKVFLECVQDMDHENMFWYRQDPGLGLRLIYFSYDVKMKEKGDIPEGYSVSREKKERFSLILESASTNQTSMYLCASNLKGTGKAFFGQGTRLTVV.

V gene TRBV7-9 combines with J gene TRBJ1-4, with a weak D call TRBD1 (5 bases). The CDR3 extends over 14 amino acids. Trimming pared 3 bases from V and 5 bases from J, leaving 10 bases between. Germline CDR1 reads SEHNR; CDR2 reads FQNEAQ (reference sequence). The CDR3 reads CASSFRARNEKLFF. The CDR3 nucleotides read TGTGCCAGCAGCTTCAGGGCGAGGAATGAAAAACTGTTTTTT. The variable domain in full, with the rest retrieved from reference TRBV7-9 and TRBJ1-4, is DTGVSQNPRHKITKRGQNVTFRCDPISEHNRLYWYRQTLGQGPEFLTYFQNEAQLEKSRLLSDRFSAERPKGSFSTLEIQRTEQGDSAMYLCASSFRARNEKLFFGSGTQLSVL.

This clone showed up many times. The CDR3 DNA reads TGCGCCAGCAGCCAAGACTCCGGGGTGGATACGCAGTATTTT. Translated: CASSQDSGVDTQYF. The genes are TRBV4-3 and TRBJ2-3; maybe TRBD2 (5 bases). The CDR3 spans 14 residues. V was cut by 0 bases and J by 6 bases, with 10 bases left in between. Per germline, CDR1 LGHNA and CDR2 YSLEER.

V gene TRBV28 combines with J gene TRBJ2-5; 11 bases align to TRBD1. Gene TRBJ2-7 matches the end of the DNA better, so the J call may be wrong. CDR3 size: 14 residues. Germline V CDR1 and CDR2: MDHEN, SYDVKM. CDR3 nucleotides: TGTGCCAGCAGGCAGGACAGGGGGCTTGGCGAGCAGTACTTC. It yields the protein CASRQDRGLGEQYF.

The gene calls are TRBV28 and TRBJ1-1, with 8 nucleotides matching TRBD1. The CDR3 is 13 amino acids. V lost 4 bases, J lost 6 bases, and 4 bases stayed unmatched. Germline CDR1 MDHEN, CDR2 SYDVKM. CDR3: CASSWQGAPEAFF. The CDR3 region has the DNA TGTGCCAGCAGTTGGCAGGGGGCCCCTGAAGCTTTCTTT. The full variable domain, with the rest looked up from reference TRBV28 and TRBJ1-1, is DVKVTQSSRYLVKRTGEKVFLECVQDMDHENMFWYRQDPGLGLRLIYFSYDVKMKEKGDIPEGYSVSREKKERFSLILESASTNQTSMYLCASSWQGAPEAFFGQGTRLTVV.

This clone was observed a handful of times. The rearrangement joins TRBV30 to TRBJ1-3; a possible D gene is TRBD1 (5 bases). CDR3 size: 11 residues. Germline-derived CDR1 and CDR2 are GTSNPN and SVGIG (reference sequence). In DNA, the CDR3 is TGTGTCGGGGGAGGTGGAAACACCATATATTTT. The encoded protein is CVGGGGNTIYF.

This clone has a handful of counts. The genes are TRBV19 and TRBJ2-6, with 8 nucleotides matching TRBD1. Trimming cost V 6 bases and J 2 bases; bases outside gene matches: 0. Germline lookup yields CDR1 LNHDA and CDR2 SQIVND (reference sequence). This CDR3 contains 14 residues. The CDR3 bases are TGTGCCAGTAGGGACAGGGCTGGGGCCAACGTCCTGACTTTC. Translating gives CASRDRAGANVLTF. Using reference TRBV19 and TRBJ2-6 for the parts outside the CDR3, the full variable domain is DGGITQSPKYLFRKEGQNVTLSCEQNLNHDAMYWYRQDPGQGLRLIYYSQIVNDFQKGDIAEGYSVSREKKESFPLTVTSAQKNPTAFYLCASRDRAGANVLTFGAGSRLTVL.

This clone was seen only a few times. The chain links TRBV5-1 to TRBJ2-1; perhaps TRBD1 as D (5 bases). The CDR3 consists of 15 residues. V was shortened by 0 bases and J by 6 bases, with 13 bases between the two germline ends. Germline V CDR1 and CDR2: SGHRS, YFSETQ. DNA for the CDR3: TGCGCCAGCAGCTTGGTGGCAGGGTGGGGCAATGAGCAGTTCTTC. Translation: CASSLVAGWGNEQFF.

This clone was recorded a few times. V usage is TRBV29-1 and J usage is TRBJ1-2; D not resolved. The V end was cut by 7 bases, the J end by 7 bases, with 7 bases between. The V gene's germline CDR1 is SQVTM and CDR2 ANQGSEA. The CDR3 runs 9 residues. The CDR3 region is CSATVGYTF. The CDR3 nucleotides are TGCAGCGCTACGGTTGGCTACACCTTC.